This entry is about one TCR beta chain. The antigen is undetermined. The CDR3 spans 15 residues. The germline CDR1 and CDR2 sequences are SNHLY and FYNNEI. V lost 3 bases to trimming and J lost 1 base; unmatched junction nucleotides: 6. The sample belongs to a study of PD-L1 blockade in urothelial cancer. In the study overall: Patients had undergone 0 to 3 prior chemotherapy regimens. Counts from blood samples showed a median of approximately 150,000 T cells.

The repertoire was sequenced with immunoSEQ multiplex PCR; TCRdb's copy has only in-frame clones and lacks some. The data hold tens of thousands of clones, with 82% observed a single time. Study results and limitations: A below-median TCR clonality in blood before treatment predicted better survival. Tumor-associated clones in blood expanded more at 3 weeks in durable-benefit patients.

The origin of this receptor is a man aged 70 or older with urothelial cancer. Specimen: PBMCs, collected around atezolizumab (anti-PD-L1) treatment. The V and J genes are TRBV2 and TRBJ2-7, with 7 bases aligning to TRBD2. In DNA form, the CDR3 reads TGTGCCAGCAGTGACTCTTCAGCGGGATCCTACGAGCAGTACTTC. Protein product: CASSDSSAGSYEQYF.